These T cell receptor beta chains were read from a single sample in a study of OX40 agonist ivuxolimab in advanced cancers. Sequencing used immunoSEQ multiplex PCR; TCRdb keeps in-frame clones, though not all of them. The table shows under 80,000 clones, with about 85% occurring only once. Sample: CD4+ or CD8+ T cells sorted from blood, taken in a trial of the OX40 agonist ivuxolimab. All receptors derive from an adult with an advanced solid tumor such as melanoma, head and neck, liver or kidney cancer. The CDR3 runs from the conserved cysteine through the conserved F or W. A D gene is named only where the DNA matches it firmly. Only part of the rows carry a size: once, few, many, or a class if the clone is expanded.

clone size	J gene	D gene	V gene	CDR3 protein	CDR3 DNA
NA	TRBJ2-3	TRBD2	TRBV2	CASSRGLTADTQYF	TGTGCCAGCAGCCGGGGACTAACAGCAGATACGCAGTATTTT
NA	TRBJ2-3	TRBD2	TRBV7-2	CASSFRAGGRTDTQYF	TGTGCCAGCAGCTTTAGGGCGGGAGGAAGAACAGATACGCAGTATTTT
NA	TRBJ1-2	NA	TRBV4-3	CASSQDRQENYGYTF	TGCGCCAGCAGCCAAGATAGACAGGAAAACTATGGCTACACCTTC
once	TRBJ2-5	NA	TRBV27	CASSFRRGPRPETQYF	TGTGCCAGCAGTTTTAGGCGGGGGCCTCGTCCAGAGACCCAGTACTTC
NA	TRBJ1-3	NA	TRBV4-1	CASSQGPQIDSGNTIYF	TGCGCCAGCAGCCAAGGGCCGCAGATAGACTCTGGAAACACCATATATTTT
NA	TRBJ1-6	TRBD1	TRBV5-5	CASSLGTGYSPLHF	TGTGCCAGCAGCCTCGGGACAGGGTATTCACCCCTCCACTTT
NA	TRBJ2-3	NA	TRBV5-4	CASSLAPLSTDTQYF	TGTGCCAGCAGCTTGGCACCCCTCTCCACAGATACGCAGTATTTT
NA	TRBJ2-1	NA	TRBV6-6	CASRRDTNEQFF	TGTGCCAGCCGCCGGGACACCAATGAGCAGTTCTTC
NA	TRBJ1-3	NA	TRBV19	CASSVVGRQGNTIYF	TGTGCCAGTAGTGTGGTGGGGAGGCAAGGAAACACCATATATTTT
NA	TRBJ2-7	TRBD1	TRBV19	CASSIDSGTGYEQYF	TGTGCCAGTAGTATCGACTCCGGGACAGGGTACGAGCAGTACTTC
NA	TRBJ1-2	TRBD1	TRBV30	CAWRQGAIYGYTF	TGTGCCTGGAGACAGGGGGCTATCTATGGCTACACCTTC
NA	TRBJ2-5	TRBD1	TRBV7-8	CASSLLGQGAGETQYF	TGTGCCAGCAGCTTACTGGGTCAGGGGGCCGGAGAGACCCAGTACTTC
NA	TRBJ1-2	NA	TRBV28	CASSFVTLGYGYTF	TGTGCCAGCAGTTTCGTGACTTTAGGATATGGCTACACCTTC
NA	TRBJ1-2	TRBD1	TRBV10-3	CAISEPGGQGTYGYTF	TGTGCCATCAGTGAGCCCGGGGGACAGGGGACCTATGGCTACACCTTC
NA	TRBJ2-2	NA	TRBV18	CASSEGLNTGELFF	TGTGCCAGCTCAGAGGGATTGAACACCGGGGAGCTGTTTTTT
NA	TRBJ1-1	NA	TRBV19	CASSIIEGGGTEAFF	TGTGCCAGTAGTATTATAGAAGGGGGAGGCACTGAAGCTTTCTTT
NA	TRBJ1-4	NA	TRBV4-2	CASSPGEGGGNEKLFF	TGTGCCAGCAGCCCAGGAGAAGGGGGGGGTAATGAAAAACTGTTTTTT
NA	TRBJ1-5	NA	TRBV5-3	CARSYDRPTEQPQHF	TGTGCCAGAAGTTACGATAGACCAACAGAGCAGCCCCAGCATTTT
NA	TRBJ2-1	TRBD1	TRBV14	CASSQRRTGQNEQFF	TGTGCCAGCAGCCAACGCCGGACAGGGCAGAATGAGCAGTTCTTC
few	TRBJ1-1	NA	TRBV2	CARGANSRTEAFF	TGTGCCAGGGGGGCCAATAGTCGGACTGAAGCTTTCTTT
NA	TRBJ1-1	NA	TRBV28	CASIRGGDAEAFF	TGTGCCAGCATCCGGGGAGGGGACGCTGAAGCTTTCTTT
NA	TRBJ2-1	NA	TRBV7-2	CASSLGDWDEQFF	TGTGCCAGCAGCTTAGGGGACTGGGATGAGCAGTTCTTC
few	TRBJ2-5	TRBD2	TRBV29-1	CSARLARRQETQYF	TGCAGCGCACGACTAGCGCGAAGACAAGAGACCCAGTACTTC
NA	TRBJ1-1	NA	TRBV7-2	CASSGSGPNTEAFF	TGTGCCAGCAGCGGCAGCGGACCGAACACTGAAGCTTTCTTT
NA	TRBJ2-1	NA	TRBV7-3	CASSSFNSNNEQFF	TGTGCCAGCAGCTCTTTTAATAGCAACAATGAGCAGTTCTTC
NA	TRBJ1-5	NA	TRBV6-6	CASSSHSNQPQHF	TGTGCCAGCAGTTCTCATAGCAATCAGCCCCAGCATTTT
NA	TRBJ2-3	TRBD2	TRBV28	CASSTAGLAEPTDTQYF	TGTGCCAGCAGCACCGCTGGACTAGCGGAGCCCACAGATACGCAGTATTTT
once	TRBJ1-4	NA	TRBV5-1	CASSGGTNEKLFF	TGCGCCAGCAGCGGGGGGACAAATGAAAAACTGTTTTTT
few	TRBJ2-7	NA	TRBV19	CATGDWHYEQYF	TGTGCCACCGGGGACTGGCACTACGAGCAGTACTTC
once	TRBJ2-5	TRBD2	TRBV5-1	CASSLSSGDYKTQYF	TGCGCCAGCAGCTTGAGTAGCGGGGATTACAAGACCCAGTACTTC
NA	TRBJ1-4	TRBD1	TRBV12-5	CASGPGGTNEKLFF	TGTGCTAGTGGTCCAGGGGGAACTAATGAAAAACTGTTTTTT
once	TRBJ1-2	NA	TRBV6-1	CASSEEGQGLYGYTF	TGTGCCAGCAGTGAAGAAGGGCAGGGCTTATATGGCTACACCTTC
few	TRBJ1-2	TRBD1	TRBV30	CAWSVLRTGDIYGYTF	TGTGCCTGGAGTGTTCTCCGGACAGGGGATATCTATGGCTACACCTTC
NA	TRBJ2-1	TRBD2	TRBV28	CASSPGGTSLHEQFF	TGTGCCAGCTCCCCAGGCGGGACTAGCCTCCATGAGCAGTTCTTC
few	TRBJ2-7	NA	TRBV7-9	CASRDLGAGEQYF	TGTGCCAGCAGGGACTTAGGGGCAGGGGAGCAGTACTTC
NA	TRBJ1-4	NA	TRBV14	CASSQARHSEEKLFF	TGTGCCAGCAGCCAAGCCCGTCATTCGGAGGAAAAACTGTTTTTT
NA	TRBJ2-3	TRBD1	TRBV11-3	CASSPGTGSTDTQYF	TGTGCCAGCAGCCCGGGGACAGGGAGCACAGATACGCAGTATTTT
NA	TRBJ1-2	TRBD1	TRBV5-8	CANPPGTGSPYGYTF	TGTGCCAACCCGCCCGGGACAGGGTCCCCCTATGGCTACACCTTC
NA	TRBJ2-7	NA	TRBV7-8	CASSPLSDGAGEQYF	TGTGCCAGCAGCCCCCTTTCTGACGGGGCTGGGGAGCAGTACTTC
NA	TRBJ2-3	NA	TRBV4-3	CASSQVGGIDTQYF	TGCGCCAGCAGCCAAGTTGGAGGGATAGATACGCAGTATTTT
NA	TRBJ1-1	NA	TRBV5-1	CASSLGTGRSSEAFF	TGCGCCAGCAGCTTGGGAACAGGGAGGTCGTCTGAAGCTTTCTTT
NA	TRBJ1-5	TRBD1	TRBV6-1	CASSDPDRGVRNQPQHF	TGTGCCAGCAGTGATCCGGACAGGGGGGTGAGGAATCAGCCCCAGCATTTT
NA	TRBJ2-7	NA	TRBV27	CASSLGHSYEQYF	TGTGCCAGCAGTTTAGGACACTCCTACGAGCAGTACTTC
NA	TRBJ1-2	NA	TRBV5-6	CASSLERRRDDGYTF	TGTGCCAGCAGCTTGGAAAGGCGCCGGGACGATGGCTACACCTTC